What follows is one T cell receptor (beta chain) and its context. TCRdb re-derived calls from the 5' RACE reads in MiXCR, one entry per CDR3 protein. The sample has 550,000 to 700,000 distinct CDR3 sequences, 7.5% to 10% seen once. This sample was taken from a study of identical twins. The V end was cut by 4 bases, the J end by 1 base, with 11 bases between. The length of the CDR3 is 13 residues. CDR1 and CDR2 (germline): GTSNPN, SVGIG (reference sequence). A further study also used this sample, focusing on yellow fever vaccine responses in identical twins.

This sequence joins TRBV30 and TRBJ2-7, with a tentative D call TRBD1 (6 bases). The material sequenced was PBMCs. The sequence was collected from a woman between 18 and 29 years old in good health. For the CDR3, the DNA is TGTGCCTGGACCTCCGGACAGTCCTACGAGCAGTACTTC. Translation gives CAWTSGQSYEQYF.